The following is a T cell receptor (beta chain) sequence with its context. The entry originates in a study of T-cell memory formation after mild COVID-19. MiXCR, run by TCRdb on the 5' RACE reads, gives a single entry per CDR3 protein. The sample holds under 600,000 distinct CDR3 sequences; roughly 22% are singletons and the top ten take roughly 8.3%. The J segment lost 2 bases and the V segment lost 0 bases, leaving 7 bases of the junction unmatched. Germline lookup yields CDR1 ENHRY and CDR2 SYGVKD. CDR3 length: 16 residues. The sample comprised PBMCs or a T cell subset sorted from them (not recorded which). The origin of this receptor is an adult woman who had mild COVID-19 (a few samples of this study predate the infection). Cell type and time point are not known. This chain joins TRBV10-3 and TRBJ2-7; TRBD1 matches at 7 bases. Here the CDR3 DNA reads TGTGCCATCAGTGAGTCGATCGGCAGGGGGACCTACGAGCAGTACTTC. This codes for CAISESIGRGTYEQYF.